This T cell receptor (beta chain) comes out of a study of T cell changes during pregnancy in multiple sclerosis. This table comes from immunoSEQ multiplex PCR, and its TCRdb copy is limited to in-frame clones, with some not included. The data hold about 73,000 clones, with approximately 92% observed a single time. The CDR3 loop spans 14 amino acids. V was cut by 2 bases and J by 1 base, with 9 bases left in between. CDR1 is SGHRS, CDR2 YFSETQ, per germline. Source: peripheral blood, taken in the third trimester of pregnancy. The sequence derives from a female donor in good health, enrolled as a control in a pregnancy study. The J gene is TRBJ1-1, the V gene TRBV5-1, with D possibly being TRBD1 (6 bases). The DNA of the CDR3 is TGCGCCAGCAGCTTCGGACAGACGAACACTGAAGCTTTCTTT. Translation: CASSFGQTNTEAFF.